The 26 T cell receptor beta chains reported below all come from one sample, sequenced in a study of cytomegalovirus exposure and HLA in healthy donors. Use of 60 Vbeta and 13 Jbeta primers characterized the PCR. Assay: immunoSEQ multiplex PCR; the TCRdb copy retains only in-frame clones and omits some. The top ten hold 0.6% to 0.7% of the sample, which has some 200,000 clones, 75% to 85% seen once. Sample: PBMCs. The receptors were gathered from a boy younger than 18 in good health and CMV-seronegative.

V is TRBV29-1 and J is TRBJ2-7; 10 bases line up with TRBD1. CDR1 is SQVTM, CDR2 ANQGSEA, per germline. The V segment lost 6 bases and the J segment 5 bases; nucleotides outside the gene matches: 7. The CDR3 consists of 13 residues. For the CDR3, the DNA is TGCAGCGTCGAGGGACAGGGGATCCACGAGCAGTACTTC. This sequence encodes CSVEGQGIHEQYF.

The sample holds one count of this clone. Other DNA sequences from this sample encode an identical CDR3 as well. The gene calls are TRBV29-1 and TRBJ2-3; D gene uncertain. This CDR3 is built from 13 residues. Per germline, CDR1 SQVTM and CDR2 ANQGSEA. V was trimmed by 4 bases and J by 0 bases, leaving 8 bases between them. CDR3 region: CSVVQLSTDTQYF. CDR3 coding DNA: TGCAGCGTTGTACAGCTTAGCACAGATACGCAGTATTTT.

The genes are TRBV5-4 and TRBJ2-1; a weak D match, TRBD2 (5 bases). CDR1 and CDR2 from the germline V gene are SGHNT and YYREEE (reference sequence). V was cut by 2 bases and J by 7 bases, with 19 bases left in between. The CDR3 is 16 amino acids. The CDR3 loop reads CASSFFREVGMNEQFF. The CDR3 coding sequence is TGTGCCAGCAGCTTCTTTCGGGAAGTCGGAATGAATGAGCAGTTCTTC.

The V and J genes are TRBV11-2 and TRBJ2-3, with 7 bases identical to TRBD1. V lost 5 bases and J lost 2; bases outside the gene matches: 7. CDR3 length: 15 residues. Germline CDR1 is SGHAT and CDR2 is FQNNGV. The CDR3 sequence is CASSENGQDTDTQYF. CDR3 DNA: TGTGCCAGCAGCGAGAACGGACAGGACACAGATACGCAGTATTTT.

Written as DNA, the CDR3 is TGTGCCAGCAGGCTTGGACAGAACTATGGCTACACCTTC. This gives the protein CASRLGQNYGYTF. This chain connects TRBV6-5 to TRBJ1-2, with D possibly being TRBD1 (6 bases). The ends were cut back, 6 bases at V and 2 bases at J, with 10 bases in the middle. The CDR3 loop spans 13 amino acids. Germline V gene data show CDR1 as MNHEY and CDR2 as SVGAGI.

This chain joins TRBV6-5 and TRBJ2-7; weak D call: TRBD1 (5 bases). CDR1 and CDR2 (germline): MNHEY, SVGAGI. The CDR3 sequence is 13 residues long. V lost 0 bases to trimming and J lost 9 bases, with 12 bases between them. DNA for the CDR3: TGTGCCAGCAGTTACTCGAACCAGGGTGGGCAGTACTTC. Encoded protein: CASSYSNQGGQYF.

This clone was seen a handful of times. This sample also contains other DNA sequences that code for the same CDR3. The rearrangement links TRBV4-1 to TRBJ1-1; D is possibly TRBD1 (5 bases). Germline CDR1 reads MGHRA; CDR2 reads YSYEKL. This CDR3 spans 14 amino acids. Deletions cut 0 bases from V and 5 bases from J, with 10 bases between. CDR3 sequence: CASSQEGRGTEAFF. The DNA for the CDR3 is TGCGCCAGCAGCCAAGAAGGGAGGGGTACTGAAGCTTTCTTT.

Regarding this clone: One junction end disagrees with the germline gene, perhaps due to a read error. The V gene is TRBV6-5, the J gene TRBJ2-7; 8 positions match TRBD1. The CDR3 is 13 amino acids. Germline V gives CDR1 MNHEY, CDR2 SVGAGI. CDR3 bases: TGTACCAGCAGTTACAGGGGGTCCTACGAGCAGTACTTC. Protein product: CTSSYRGSYEQYF.

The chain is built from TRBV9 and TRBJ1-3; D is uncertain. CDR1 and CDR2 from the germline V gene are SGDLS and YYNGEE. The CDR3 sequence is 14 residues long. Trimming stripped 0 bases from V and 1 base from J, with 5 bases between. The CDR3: CASSVDYSGNTIYF. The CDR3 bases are TGTGCCAGCAGCGTAGACTATTCTGGAAACACCATATATTTT.

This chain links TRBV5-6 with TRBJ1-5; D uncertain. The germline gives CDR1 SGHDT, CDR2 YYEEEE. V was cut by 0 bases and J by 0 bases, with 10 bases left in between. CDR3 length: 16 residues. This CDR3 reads CASSLAAGFSNQPQHF. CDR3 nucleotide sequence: TGTGCCAGCAGCTTGGCCGCGGGGTTTAGCAATCAGCCCCAGCATTTT.

The CDR3 loop is CASSVVTSGGIDTQYF. The CDR3 coding sequence is TGTGCCAGCAGCGTAGTGACTAGCGGGGGAATAGATACGCAGTATTTT. This rearrangement joins TRBV9 to TRBJ2-3, with 12 positions matching TRBD2. The CDR3 has 16 residues. Germline lookup yields CDR1 SGDLS and CDR2 YYNGEE. The trim removed 0 bases at V and 5 bases at J, leaving 4 bases unmatched.

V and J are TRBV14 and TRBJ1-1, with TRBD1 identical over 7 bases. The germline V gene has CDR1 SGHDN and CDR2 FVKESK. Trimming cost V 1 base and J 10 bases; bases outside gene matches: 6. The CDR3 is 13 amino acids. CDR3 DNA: TGTGCCAGCAGCCAAGGCTGGCAGGGGGGAGCTTTCTTT. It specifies CASSQGWQGGAFF.

The CDR3: CASSPPNGSGHGYTF. DNA for the CDR3: TGCGCCAGCAGCCCCCCTAATGGCAGTGGGCATGGCTACACCTTC. J is TRBJ1-2 and V is TRBV5-1; D remains ambiguous. V shed 4 bases and J shed 6 bases, with 19 bases lying between them. Germline V gives CDR1 SGHRS, CDR2 YFSETQ. The CDR3 has 15 residues.

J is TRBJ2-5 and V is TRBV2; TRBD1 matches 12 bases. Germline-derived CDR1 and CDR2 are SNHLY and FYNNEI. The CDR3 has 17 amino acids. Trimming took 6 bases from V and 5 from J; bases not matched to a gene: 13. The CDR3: CASSGPGQGAFRETQYF. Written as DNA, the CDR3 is TGTGCCAGCAGCGGCCCGGGACAGGGGGCTTTTAGGGAGACCCAGTACTTC.

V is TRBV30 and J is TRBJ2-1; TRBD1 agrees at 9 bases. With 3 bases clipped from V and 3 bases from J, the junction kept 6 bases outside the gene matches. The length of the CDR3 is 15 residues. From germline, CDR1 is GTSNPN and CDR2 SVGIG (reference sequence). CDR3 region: CAWRAGDRDYNEQFF. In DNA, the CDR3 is TGTGCCTGGAGGGCCGGGGACAGGGACTACAATGAGCAGTTCTTC. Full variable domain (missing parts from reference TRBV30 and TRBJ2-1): SQTIHQWPATLVQPVGSPLSLECTVEGTSNPNLYWYRQAAGRGLQLLFYSVGIGQISSEVPQNLSASRPQDRQFILSSKKLLLSDSGFYLCAWRAGDRDYNEQFFGPGTRLTVL.

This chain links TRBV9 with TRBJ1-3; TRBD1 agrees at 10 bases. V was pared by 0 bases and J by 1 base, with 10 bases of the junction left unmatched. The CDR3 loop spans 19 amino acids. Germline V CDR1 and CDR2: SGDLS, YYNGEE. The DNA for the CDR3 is TGTGCCAGCAGCGTAGAGGGACAGGGGCAATTTTTGTCTGGAAACACCATATATTTT. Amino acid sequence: CASSVEGQGQFLSGNTIYF.

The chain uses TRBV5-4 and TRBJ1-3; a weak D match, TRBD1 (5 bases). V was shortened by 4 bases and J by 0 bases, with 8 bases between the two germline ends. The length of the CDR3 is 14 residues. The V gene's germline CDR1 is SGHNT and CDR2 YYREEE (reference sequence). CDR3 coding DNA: TGTGCCAGCAGCCCAGGGCTCTCTGGAAACACCATATATTTT. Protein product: CASSPGLSGNTIYF.

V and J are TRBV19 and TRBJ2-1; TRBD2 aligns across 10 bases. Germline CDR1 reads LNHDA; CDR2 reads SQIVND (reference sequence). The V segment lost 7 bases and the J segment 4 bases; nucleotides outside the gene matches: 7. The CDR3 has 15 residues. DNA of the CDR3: TGTGCCAGTATGCTGCTAGCGGGGGCTTACAATGAGCAGTTCTTC. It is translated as CASMLLAGAYNEQFF.

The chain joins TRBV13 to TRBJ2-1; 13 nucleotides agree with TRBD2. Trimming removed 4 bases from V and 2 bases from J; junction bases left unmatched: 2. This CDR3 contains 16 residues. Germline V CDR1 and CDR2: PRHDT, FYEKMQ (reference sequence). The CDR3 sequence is CASSYTSGGAYNEQFF. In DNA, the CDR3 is TGTGCCAGCAGCTACACTAGCGGGGGGGCCTACAATGAGCAGTTCTTC.

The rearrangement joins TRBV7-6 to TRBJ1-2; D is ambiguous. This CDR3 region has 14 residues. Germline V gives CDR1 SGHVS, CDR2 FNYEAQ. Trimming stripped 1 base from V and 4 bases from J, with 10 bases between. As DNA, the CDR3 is TGTGCCAGCAGCTTAGAGTACACTAGCTATGGCTACACCTTC. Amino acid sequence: CASSLEYTSYGYTF. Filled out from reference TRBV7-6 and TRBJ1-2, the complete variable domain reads GAGVSQSPRYKVTKRGQDVALRCDPISGHVSLYWYRQALGQGPEFLTYFNYEAQQDKSGLPNDRFSAERPEGSISTLTIQRTEQRDSAMYRCASSLEYTSYGYTFGSGTRLTVV.

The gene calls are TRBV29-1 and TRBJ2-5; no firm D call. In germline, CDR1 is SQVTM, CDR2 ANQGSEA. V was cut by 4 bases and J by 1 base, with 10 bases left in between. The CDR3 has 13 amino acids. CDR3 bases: TGCAGCGTTGCCTTATCGAGCCAAGAGACCCAGTACTTC. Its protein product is CSVALSSQETQYF.

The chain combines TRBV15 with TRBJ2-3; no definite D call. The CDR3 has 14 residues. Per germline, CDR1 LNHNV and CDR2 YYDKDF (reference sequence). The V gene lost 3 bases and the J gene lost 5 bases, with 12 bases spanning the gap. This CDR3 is CATSSKSVRDTQYF. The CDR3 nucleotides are TGTGCCACCAGCAGTAAGAGCGTAAGAGATACGCAGTATTTT.

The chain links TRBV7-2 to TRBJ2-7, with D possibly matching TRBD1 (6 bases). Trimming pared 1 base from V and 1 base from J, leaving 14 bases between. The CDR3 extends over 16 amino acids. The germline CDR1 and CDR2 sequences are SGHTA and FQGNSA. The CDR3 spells CASSLDWTVSSYEQYF. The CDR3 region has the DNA TGTGCCAGCAGCTTAGACTGGACAGTTTCTTCCTACGAGCAGTACTTC.

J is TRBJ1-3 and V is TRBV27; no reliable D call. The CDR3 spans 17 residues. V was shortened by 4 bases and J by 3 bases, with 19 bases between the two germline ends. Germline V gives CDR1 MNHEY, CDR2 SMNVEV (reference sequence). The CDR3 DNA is TGTGCCAGCAGTTCCCGAGGGTCCACAGCTGATGGAAACACCATATATTTT. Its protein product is CASSSRGSTADGNTIYF.

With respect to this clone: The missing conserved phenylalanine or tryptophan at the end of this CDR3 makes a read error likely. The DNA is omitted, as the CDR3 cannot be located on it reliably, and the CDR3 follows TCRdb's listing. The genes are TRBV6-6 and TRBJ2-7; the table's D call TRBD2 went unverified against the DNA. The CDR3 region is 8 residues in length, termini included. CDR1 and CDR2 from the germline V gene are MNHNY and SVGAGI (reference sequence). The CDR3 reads CASSHGVS.

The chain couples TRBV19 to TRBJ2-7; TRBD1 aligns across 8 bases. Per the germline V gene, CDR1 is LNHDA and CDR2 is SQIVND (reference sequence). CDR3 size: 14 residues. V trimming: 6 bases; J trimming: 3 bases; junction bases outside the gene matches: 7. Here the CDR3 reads CASSPSGGIYEQYF. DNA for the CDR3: TGTGCCAGTAGCCCCTCAGGGGGCATCTACGAGCAGTACTTC.